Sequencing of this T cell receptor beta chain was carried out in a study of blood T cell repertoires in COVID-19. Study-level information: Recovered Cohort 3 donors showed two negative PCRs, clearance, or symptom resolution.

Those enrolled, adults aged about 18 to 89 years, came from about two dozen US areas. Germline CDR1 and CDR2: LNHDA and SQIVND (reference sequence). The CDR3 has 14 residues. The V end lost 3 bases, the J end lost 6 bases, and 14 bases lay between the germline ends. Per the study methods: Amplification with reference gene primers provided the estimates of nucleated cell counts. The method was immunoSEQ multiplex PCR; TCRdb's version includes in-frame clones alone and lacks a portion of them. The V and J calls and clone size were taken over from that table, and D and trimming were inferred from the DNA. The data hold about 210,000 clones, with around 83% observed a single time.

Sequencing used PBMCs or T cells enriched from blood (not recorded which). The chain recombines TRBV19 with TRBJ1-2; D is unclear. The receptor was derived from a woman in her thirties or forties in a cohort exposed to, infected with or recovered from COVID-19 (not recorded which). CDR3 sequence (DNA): TGTGCCAGTAGTATTTCGGGAGGAGAGCATGGCTACACCTTC. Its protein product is CASSISGGEHGYTF.